A selection of T cell receptor beta chains follows, all from one sample in a study of blood T cell repertoires in COVID-19. Sequencing was performed with immunoSEQ multiplex PCR; in TCRdb, only in-frame clones are kept and a portion is missing. Here the sample spans under 80,000 clones, over 75% being singletons. Sequenced sample: peripheral blood. Source of these receptors: a man at least 80 years old with active or convalescent COVID-19. The CDR3 runs from the conserved cysteine through the conserved F or W. The order of the fields is clone size, V gene, CDR3 protein. Clone size appears in some rows only: once, few, many, or a class for an expanded clone.

abundance: few; v_gene: TRBV6-5; CDR3aa: CASSYSGTGTYGYTF
abundance: few; v_gene: TRBV4-2; CDR3aa: CASSPGQGNEQYF
abundance: NA; v_gene: TRBV7-9; CDR3aa: CASSLPRDRNTEAFF
abundance: NA; v_gene: TRBV28; CDR3aa: CASTENYSGNTIYF
abundance: NA; v_gene: TRBV20-1; CDR3aa: CSASPTGALYYGYTF
abundance: NA; v_gene: TRBV7-2; CDR3aa: CASSLGGGTIYQPQHF
abundance: NA; v_gene: TRBV11-3; CDR3aa: CASSPRTGWDTQYF
abundance: NA; v_gene: TRBV6-5; CDR3aa: CASSSTSAYEQYF
abundance: NA; v_gene: TRBV28; CDR3aa: CASTSGAYEQYF
abundance: few; v_gene: TRBV4-2; CDR3aa: CASSQSGSGSGSRLEQFF
abundance: NA; v_gene: TRBV2; CDR3aa: CASSARISDSPLHF
abundance: NA; v_gene: TRBV6-5; CDR3aa: CASTSLTGMNTEAFF
abundance: NA; v_gene: TRBV23-1; CDR3aa: CASSPKSRGSDPYF
abundance: NA; v_gene: TRBV9; CDR3aa: CASSARDTITGELFF
abundance: once; v_gene: TRBV29-1; CDR3aa: CSVLRDREAEAFF